This T cell receptor beta chain was sequenced in a study of blood T cell repertoires in COVID-19. Method: immunoSEQ multiplex PCR; TCRdb's copy keeps in-frame clones and lacks some. The profile covers 200,000 or so clones, with around 85% appearing a single time and about 0.95% taken by the ten largest. V trimming: 3 bases; J trimming: 0 bases; junction bases outside the gene matches: 7. This CDR3 is built from 16 residues. CDR1 is SEHNR, CDR2 FQNEAQ, per germline (reference sequence). The rearrangement joins TRBV7-9 to TRBJ2-7; TRBD1 matches 8 bases. The receptor was derived from a man between 60 and 70 years old with COVID-19, enrolled during active disease. The sequenced sample consisted of peripheral blood. The CDR3 nucleotides read TGTGCCAGCAGCTTGAGGTCCGGGACAGGCTCCTACGAGCAGTACTTC. It specifies CASSLRSGTGSYEQYF.